This T cell receptor beta chain is from a study of cytomegalovirus exposure and HLA in healthy donors. Findings of the study overall: Specific recognition of CMV antigens was confirmed in vitro for three chains (all CMV-associated). Listed as cytomegalovirus-associated were 150 or so TCR beta chains. Despite most TCR sequences being rare, some public TCRs occurred in many donors.

The germline V gene has CDR1 SGHNT and CDR2 YYREEE (reference sequence). The CDR3 covers 15 residues. With 4 bases removed from V and 6 bases from J, the gap between germline ends came to 16 bases. The repertoire was sequenced with immunoSEQ multiplex PCR; TCRdb's copy has only in-frame clones and lacks some. Of about 220,000 clones listed, around 90% were seen once; the top ten hold approximately 1.1%. Worth noting for this clone: Its matching antigen is unknown.

The receptor's source is a woman in her late teens or twenties in good health and CMV-seronegative. The chain combines TRBV5-4 with TRBJ1-4, with D tentatively TRBD1 (5 bases). Input material: PBMCs. CDR3: CASSGRGAPDEKLFF. DNA for the CDR3: TGTGCCAGCAGCGGTCGCGGGGCCCCGGATGAAAAACTGTTTTTT. The full variable domain, its missing parts supplied by reference TRBV5-4 and TRBJ1-4, is ETGVTQSPTHLIKTRGQQVTLRCSSQSGHNTVSWYQQALGQGPQFIFQYYREEENGRGNFPPRFSGLQFPNYSSELNVNALELDDSALYLCASSGRGAPDEKLFFGSGTQLSVL.